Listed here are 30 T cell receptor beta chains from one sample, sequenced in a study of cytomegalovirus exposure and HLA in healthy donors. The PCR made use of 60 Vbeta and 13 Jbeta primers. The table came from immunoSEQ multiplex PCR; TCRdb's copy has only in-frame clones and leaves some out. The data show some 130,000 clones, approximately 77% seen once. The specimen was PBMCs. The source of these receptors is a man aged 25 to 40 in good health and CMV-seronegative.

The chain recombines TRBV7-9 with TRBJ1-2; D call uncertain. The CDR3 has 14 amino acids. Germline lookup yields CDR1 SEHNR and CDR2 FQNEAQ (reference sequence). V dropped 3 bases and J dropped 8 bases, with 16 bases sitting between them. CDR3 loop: CASSFDVGAGGYTF. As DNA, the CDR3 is TGTGCCAGCAGCTTTGATGTCGGAGCTGGCGGCTACACCTTC.

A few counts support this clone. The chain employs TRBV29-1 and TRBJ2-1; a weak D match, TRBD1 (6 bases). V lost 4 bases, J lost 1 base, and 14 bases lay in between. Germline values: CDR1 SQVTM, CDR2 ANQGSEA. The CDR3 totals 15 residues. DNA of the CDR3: TGCAGCGTTGTTCGGGGACACCGATCCTACAATGAGCAGTTCTTC. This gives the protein CSVVRGHRSYNEQFF.

Written as DNA, the CDR3 is TGTGCCAGTACCCAGGGGGCTGCTAATGAAAAACTGTTTTTT. It yields the protein CASTQGAANEKLFF. The chain recombines TRBV19 with TRBJ1-4; 8 bases line up with TRBD1. Germline CDR1 reads LNHDA; CDR2 reads SQIVND (reference sequence). J lost 3 bases, V lost 7 bases, and 4 bases had no gene match. This CDR3 is 14 amino acids long. Variable domain in full (rest from reference TRBV19 and TRBJ1-4): DGGITQSPKYLFRKEGQNVTLSCEQNLNHDAMYWYRQDPGQGLRLIYYSQIVNDFQKGDIAEGYSVSREKKESFPLTVTSAQKNPTAFYLCASTQGAANEKLFFGSGTQLSVL.

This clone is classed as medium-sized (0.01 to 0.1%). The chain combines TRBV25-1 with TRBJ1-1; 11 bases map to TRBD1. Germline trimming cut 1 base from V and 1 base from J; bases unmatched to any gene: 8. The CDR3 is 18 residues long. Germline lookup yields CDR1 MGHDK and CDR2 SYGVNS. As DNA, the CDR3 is TGTGCCAGCAGTGAATTCGGGCAGGACAGGGGGCCGAACACTGAAGCTTTCTTT. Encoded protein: CASSEFGQDRGPNTEAFF.

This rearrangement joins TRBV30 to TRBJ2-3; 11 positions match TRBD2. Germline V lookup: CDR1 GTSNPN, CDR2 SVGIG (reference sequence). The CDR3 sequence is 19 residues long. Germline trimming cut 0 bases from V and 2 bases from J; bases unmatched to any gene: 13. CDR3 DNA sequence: TGTGCCTGGAGTGTGAAGGGGGCACTAGCGGGGGCTCTCACAGATACGCAGTATTTT. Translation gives CAWSVKGALAGALTDTQYF.

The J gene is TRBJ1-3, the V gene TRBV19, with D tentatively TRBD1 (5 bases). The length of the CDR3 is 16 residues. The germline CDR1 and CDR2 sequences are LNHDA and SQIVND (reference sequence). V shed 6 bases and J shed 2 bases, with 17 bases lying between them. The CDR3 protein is CASSLRTRGAGNTIYF. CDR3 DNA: TGTGCCAGTAGCCTACGGACGCGGGGGGCTGGAAACACCATATATTTT.

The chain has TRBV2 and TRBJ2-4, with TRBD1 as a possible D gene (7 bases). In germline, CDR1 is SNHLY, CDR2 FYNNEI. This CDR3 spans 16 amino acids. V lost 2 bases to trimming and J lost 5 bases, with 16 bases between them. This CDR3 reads CASSEWGRGVENIQYF. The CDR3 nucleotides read TGTGCCAGCAGTGAATGGGGCAGGGGGGTGGAAAACATTCAGTACTTC.

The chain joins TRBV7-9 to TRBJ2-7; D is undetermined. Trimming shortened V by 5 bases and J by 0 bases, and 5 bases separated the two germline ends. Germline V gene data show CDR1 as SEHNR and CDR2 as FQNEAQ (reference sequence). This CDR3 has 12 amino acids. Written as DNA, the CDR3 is TGTGCCAGCAGCAAAGCCTCCTACGAGCAGTACTTC. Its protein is CASSKASYEQYF.

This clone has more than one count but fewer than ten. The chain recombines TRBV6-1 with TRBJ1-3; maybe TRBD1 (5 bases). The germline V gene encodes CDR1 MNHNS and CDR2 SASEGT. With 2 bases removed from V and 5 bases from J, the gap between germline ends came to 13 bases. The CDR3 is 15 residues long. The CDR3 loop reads CASSESGARRNTIYF. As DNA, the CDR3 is TGTGCCAGCAGTGAAAGCGGGGCGAGGAGAAACACCATATATTTT.

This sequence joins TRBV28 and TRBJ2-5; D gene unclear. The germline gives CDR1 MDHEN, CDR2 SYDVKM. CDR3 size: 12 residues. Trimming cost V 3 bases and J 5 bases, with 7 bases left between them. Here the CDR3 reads CASSFWPETQYF. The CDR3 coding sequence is TGTGCCAGCAGTTTTTGGCCCGAGACCCAGTACTTC.

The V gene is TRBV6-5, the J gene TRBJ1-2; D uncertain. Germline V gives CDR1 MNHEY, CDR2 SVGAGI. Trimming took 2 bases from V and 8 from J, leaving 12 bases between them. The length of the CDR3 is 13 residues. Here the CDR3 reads CASSYEAYWGYTF. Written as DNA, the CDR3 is TGTGCCAGCAGTTACGAAGCGTATTGGGGCTACACCTTC.

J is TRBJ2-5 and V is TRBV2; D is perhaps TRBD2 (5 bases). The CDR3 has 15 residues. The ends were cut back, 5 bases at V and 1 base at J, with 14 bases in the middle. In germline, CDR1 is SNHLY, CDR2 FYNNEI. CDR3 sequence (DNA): TGTGCCAGCAGTCCGGGAACCGCACTCCAAGAGACCCAGTACTTC. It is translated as CASSPGTALQETQYF.

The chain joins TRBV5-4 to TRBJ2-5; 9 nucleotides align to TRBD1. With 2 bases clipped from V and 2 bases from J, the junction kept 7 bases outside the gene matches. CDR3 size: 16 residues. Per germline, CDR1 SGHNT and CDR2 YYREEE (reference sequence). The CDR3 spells CASSFGGDRVQETQYF. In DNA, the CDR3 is TGTGCCAGCAGCTTTGGGGGGGACAGGGTTCAAGAGACCCAGTACTTC.

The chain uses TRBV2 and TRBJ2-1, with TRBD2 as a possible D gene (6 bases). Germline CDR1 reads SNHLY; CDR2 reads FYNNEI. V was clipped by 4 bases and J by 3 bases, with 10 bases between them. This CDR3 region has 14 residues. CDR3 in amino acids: CASSGPDYYNEQFF. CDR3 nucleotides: TGTGCCAGCAGTGGTCCGGACTACTACAATGAGCAGTTCTTC.

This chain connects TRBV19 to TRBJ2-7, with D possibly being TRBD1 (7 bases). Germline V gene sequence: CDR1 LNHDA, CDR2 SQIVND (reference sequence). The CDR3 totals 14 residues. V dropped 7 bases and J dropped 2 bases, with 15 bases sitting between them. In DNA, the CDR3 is TGTGCCAGTACCCCGACAGGGAGGCCCTACGAGCAGTACTTC. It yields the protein CASTPTGRPYEQYF.

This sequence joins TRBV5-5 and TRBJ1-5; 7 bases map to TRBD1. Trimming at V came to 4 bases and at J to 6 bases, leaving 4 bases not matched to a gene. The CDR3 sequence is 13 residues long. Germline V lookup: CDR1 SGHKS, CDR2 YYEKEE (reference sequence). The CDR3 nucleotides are TGTGCCAGCAGCCGAGACAGGGTTCAGCCCCAGCATTTT. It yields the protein CASSRDRVQPQHF.

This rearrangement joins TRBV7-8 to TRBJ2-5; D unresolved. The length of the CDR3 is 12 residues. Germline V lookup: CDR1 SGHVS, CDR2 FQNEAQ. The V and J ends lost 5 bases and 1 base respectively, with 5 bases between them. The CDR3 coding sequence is TGTGCCAGCAGCGTAATCCAAGAGACCCAGTACTTC. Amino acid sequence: CASSVIQETQYF.

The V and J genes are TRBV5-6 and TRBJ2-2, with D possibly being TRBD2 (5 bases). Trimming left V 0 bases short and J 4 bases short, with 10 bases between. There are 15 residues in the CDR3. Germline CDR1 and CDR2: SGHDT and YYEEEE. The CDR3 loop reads CASSLGFTSTGELFF. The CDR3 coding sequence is TGTGCCAGCAGCTTGGGGTTCACTAGCACCGGGGAGCTGTTTTTT.

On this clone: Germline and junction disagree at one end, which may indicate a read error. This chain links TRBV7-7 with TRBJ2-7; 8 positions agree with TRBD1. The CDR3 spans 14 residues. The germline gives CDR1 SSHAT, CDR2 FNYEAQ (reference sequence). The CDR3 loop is CASSLGQGYYEQYF. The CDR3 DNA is TGTGCTAGCAGCTTAGGACAGGGATACTACGAGCAGTACTTC.

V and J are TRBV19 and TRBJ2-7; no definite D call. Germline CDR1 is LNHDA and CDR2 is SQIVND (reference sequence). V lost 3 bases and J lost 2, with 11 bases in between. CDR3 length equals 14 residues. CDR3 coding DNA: TGTGCCAGTAGTATTCGGTTGAATACCTACGAGCAGTACTTC. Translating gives CASSIRLNTYEQYF.

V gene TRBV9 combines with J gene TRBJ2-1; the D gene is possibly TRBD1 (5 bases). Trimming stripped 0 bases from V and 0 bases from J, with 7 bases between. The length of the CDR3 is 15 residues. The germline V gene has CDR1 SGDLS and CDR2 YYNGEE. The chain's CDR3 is CASSVGRDSYNEQFF. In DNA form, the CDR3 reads TGTGCCAGCAGCGTAGGCAGGGACTCCTACAATGAGCAGTTCTTC. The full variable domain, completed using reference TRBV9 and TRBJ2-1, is DSGVTQTPKHLITATGQRVTLRCSPRSGDLSVYWYQQSLDQGLQFLIQYYNGEERAKGNILERFSAQQFPDLHSELNLSSLELGDSALYFCASSVGRDSYNEQFFGPGTRLTVL.

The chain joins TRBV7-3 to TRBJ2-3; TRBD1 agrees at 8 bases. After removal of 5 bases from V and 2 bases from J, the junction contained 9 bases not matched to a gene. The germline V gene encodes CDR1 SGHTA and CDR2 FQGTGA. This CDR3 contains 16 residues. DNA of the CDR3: TGTGCCAGCAGCCTCCCCGGGACAGGATTCACAGATACGCAGTATTTT. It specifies CASSLPGTGFTDTQYF.

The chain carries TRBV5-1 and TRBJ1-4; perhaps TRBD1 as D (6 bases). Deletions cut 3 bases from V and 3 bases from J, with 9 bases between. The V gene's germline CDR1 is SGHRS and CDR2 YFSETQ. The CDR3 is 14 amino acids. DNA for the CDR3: TGCGCCAGCAGCTCACAGGGAGCTAATGAAAAACTGTTTTTT. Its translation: CASSSQGANEKLFF.

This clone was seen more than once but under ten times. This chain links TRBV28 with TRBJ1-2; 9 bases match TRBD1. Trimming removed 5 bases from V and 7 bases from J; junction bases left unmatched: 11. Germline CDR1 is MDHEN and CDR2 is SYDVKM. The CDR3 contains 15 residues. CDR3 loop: CASSAPGQGFGGYTF. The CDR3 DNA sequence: TGTGCCAGCAGTGCGCCGGGACAGGGTTTCGGTGGCTACACCTTC.

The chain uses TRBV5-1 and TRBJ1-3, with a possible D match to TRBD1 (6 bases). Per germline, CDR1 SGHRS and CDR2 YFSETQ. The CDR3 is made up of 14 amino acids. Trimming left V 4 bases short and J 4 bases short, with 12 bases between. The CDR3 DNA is TGCGCCAGCAGCACCGGGACACCAGGAAACACCATATATTTT. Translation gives CASSTGTPGNTIYF.

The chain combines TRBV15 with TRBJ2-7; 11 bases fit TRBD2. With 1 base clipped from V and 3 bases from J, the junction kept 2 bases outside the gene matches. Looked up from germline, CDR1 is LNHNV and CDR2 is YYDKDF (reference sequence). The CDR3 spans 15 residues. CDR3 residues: CATSRGGTSGYEQYF. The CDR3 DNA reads TGTGCCACCAGCAGAGGAGGGACTAGCGGCTACGAGCAGTACTTC.

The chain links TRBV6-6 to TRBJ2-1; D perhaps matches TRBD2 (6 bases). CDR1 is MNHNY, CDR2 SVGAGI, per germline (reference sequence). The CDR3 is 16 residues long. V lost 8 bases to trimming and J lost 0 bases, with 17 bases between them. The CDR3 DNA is TGTGCCAGCCACAGAACCGGGGGAGCCTCCTACAATGAGCAGTTCTTC. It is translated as CASHRTGGASYNEQFF.

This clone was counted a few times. The CDR3 sequence is CASSESKGGSASSTDTQYF. The CDR3 nucleotides read TGCGCCAGCAGTGAATCGAAGGGCGGGAGTGCCTCTAGCACAGATACGCAGTATTTT. This rearrangement joins TRBV10-1 to TRBJ2-3; 7 nucleotides align to TRBD2. CDR3 length: 19 amino acids. The V gene's germline CDR1 is WNHNN and CDR2 SYGVQD (reference sequence). Trimming at V came to 3 bases and at J to 0 bases, leaving 15 bases not matched to a gene.

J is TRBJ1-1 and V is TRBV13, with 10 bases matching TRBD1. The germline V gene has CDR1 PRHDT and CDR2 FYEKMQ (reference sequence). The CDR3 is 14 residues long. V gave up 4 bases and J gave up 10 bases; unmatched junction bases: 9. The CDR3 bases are TGTGCCAGCAGCTCCGACAGGGGGCTCCTCGGAGCTTTCTTT. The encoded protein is CASSSDRGLLGAFF.

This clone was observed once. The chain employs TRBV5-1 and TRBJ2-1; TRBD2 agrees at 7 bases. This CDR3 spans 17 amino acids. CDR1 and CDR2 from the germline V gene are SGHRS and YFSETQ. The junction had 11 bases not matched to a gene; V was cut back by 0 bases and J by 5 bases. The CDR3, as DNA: TGCGCCAGCAGCTTGGGTTTCAGGTCTAGCGGACACAATGAGCAGTTCTTC. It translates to CASSLGFRSSGHNEQFF.